Listed below are T cell receptor beta chains from one sample, sequenced in a study of cytomegalovirus exposure and HLA in healthy donors. Only in-frame clones appear in the TCRdb table, and some are missing; sequencing was by immunoSEQ multiplex PCR. Of 150,000 to 200,000 clones in the sample, around 80% were seen once. The source material was PBMCs. These receptors were collected from a young woman in good health and CMV-seronegative. The CDR3 runs from the conserved cysteine through the conserved F or W.

V: TRBV30; J: TRBJ2-1; CDR3: CAWSGLAGVGNEQFF
V: TRBV29-1; J: TRBJ2-3; CDR3: CSTSRGLGTDTQYF
V: TRBV25-1; J: TRBJ1-6; CDR3: CASSSYGGNSPLHF
V: TRBV28; J: TRBJ1-2; CDR3: CASRKGTGSRGYTF
V: TRBV7-3; J: TRBJ2-1; CDR3: CASSTGGQGARNEQFF
V: TRBV4-2; J: TRBJ2-7; CDR3: CASSQDGTSGYEQYF
V: TRBV5-1; J: TRBJ1-4; CDR3: CASSMTPTNEKLFF
V: TRBV25-1; J: TRBJ1-1; CDR3: CASSEWGARGRNTEAFF
V: TRBV5-1; J: TRBJ2-5; CDR3: CASSLGTKYQETQYF
V: TRBV12-5; J: TRBJ1-2; CDR3: CASGFGGAGGYTF
V: TRBV29-1; J: TRBJ1-4; CDR3: CSVEGQGKNEKLFF
V: TRBV2; J: TRBJ1-1; CDR3: CASSPGQLNTEAFF
V: TRBV19; J: TRBJ1-2; CDR3: CTSEGSTGYTF
V: TRBV30; J: TRBJ1-1; CDR3: CAWTFRAEAFF
V: TRBV19; J: TRBJ1-2; CDR3: CASSIGGTASNYGYTF
V: TRBV5-1; J: TRBJ2-1; CDR3: CASSFSGETHNEQFF
V: TRBV7-2; J: TRBJ1-1; CDR3: CASSLVQANTEAFF
V: TRBV30; J: TRBJ1-2; CDR3: CARRGMRDGYTF
V: TRBV4-1; J: TRBJ1-2; CDR3: CASSPGQGSRGYGYTF
V: TRBV5-1; J: TRBJ2-1; CDR3: CASSTRDRGRGEQFF
V: TRBV7-6; J: TRBJ2-1; CDR3: CASSLESSYNEQFF
V: TRBV6-6; J: TRBJ2-3; CDR3: CASSRRGGARSDTQYF
V: TRBV6-6; J: TRBJ1-5; CDR3: CASSYSGEDQPQHF
V: TRBV25-1; J: TRBJ2-7; CDR3: CASRVSGTYEQYF
V: TRBV6-6; J: TRBJ1-1; CDR3: CASRENRYHMNTEAFF
V: TRBV12-5; J: TRBJ2-7; CDR3: CASGAGYEQYF
V: TRBV19; J: TRBJ2-5; CDR3: CASSIAEETQYF
V: TRBV5-1; J: TRBJ1-5; CDR3: CASSPGTGFQGNQPQHF
V: TRBV2; J: TRBJ2-3; CDR3: CASSEAPTSGHTGGTQYF
V: TRBV27; J: TRBJ1-2; CDR3: CASSPIRGSYGYTF
V: TRBV27; J: TRBJ1-2; CDR3: CASSFRTGHGYTF
V: TRBV4-1; J: TRBJ2-7; CDR3: CASSQEPQQGYEQYF
V: TRBV7-9; J: TRBJ1-6; CDR3: CASSLGSQSPLHF
V: TRBV9; J: TRBJ2-2; CDR3: CASSGVTFGQLTGELFF
V: TRBV5-6; J: TRBJ1-2; CDR3: CASTPVGGAVGGYTF
V: TRBV5-6; J: TRBJ1-6; CDR3: CASSLGQGRNSPLHF
V: TRBV27; J: TRBJ1-5; CDR3: CASVARSTGGGNQPQHF
V: TRBV28; J: TRBJ2-7; CDR3: CASSLSLGRREQYF
V: TRBV2; J: TRBJ2-3; CDR3: CASWGTSGGGTDTQYF
V: TRBV7-3; J: TRBJ2-2; CDR3: CASSFEGRSGELFF
V: TRBV5-4; J: TRBJ2-5; CDR3: CASSPGQGAQETQYF
V: TRBV5-1; J: TRBJ2-3; CDR3: CASRTMGLPTDTQYF
V: TRBV30; J: TRBJ1-1; CDR3: CASRTGGVTNTEAFF
V: TRBV5-1; J: TRBJ2-3; CDR3: CASRLAGGGTDTQYF
V: TRBV5-1; J: TRBJ2-1; CDR3: CASSFSSLGGGVDEQFF
V: TRBV7-2; J: TRBJ1-2; CDR3: CASSPRPTATIYGYTF
V: TRBV30; J: TRBJ2-2; CDR3: CAWSPGLGTGELFF
V: TRBV7-6; J: TRBJ2-1; CDR3: CASSSGGESNEQFF
V: TRBV27; J: TRBJ1-3; CDR3: CASSSGRGNTIYF
V: TRBV9; J: TRBJ1-5; CDR3: CASSVDGKPSHQPQHF
V: TRBV5-1; J: TRBJ2-7; CDR3: CASSPRAGVPWEQYF
V: TRBV27; J: TRBJ2-7; CDR3: CASSRTGVLYEQYF
V: TRBV4-1; J: TRBJ2-1; CDR3: CASSLGTSGSPPRFF
V: TRBV4-1; J: TRBJ1-1; CDR3: CASSHLGQEINTEAFF
V: TRBV4-1; J: TRBJ2-2; CDR3: CASSPGTTDSAGELFF
V: TRBV5-6; J: TRBJ1-4; CDR3: CASSFDRESNEKLFF
V: TRBV30; J: TRBJ1-3; CDR3: CAWINARSGNTIYF
V: TRBV4-1; J: TRBJ1-2; CDR3: CASSLQDRGHGYTF
V: TRBV9; J: TRBJ1-4; CDR3: CASSADRAGPLLFF